Presented here are 10 T cell receptor beta chains from one specimen sequenced in a study of T cells in Graves' hyperthyroidism and ophthalmopathy. The investigators amplified TCR beta CDR3 regions from RNA transcripts. The study used the HTBI primer set for a first-round RT-PCR of the TCR CDR3. MiXCR, applied by TCRdb to the multiplex PCR reads, yields one record per CDR3 protein. The sample records hundreds of thousands of distinct CDR3 sequences, about 20% being singletons. The sequencing sample was made of blood. These receptors were taken from a man aged 25 to 45 with Graves' ophthalmopathy.

This clonotype was detected a few times. The rearrangement links TRBV15 to TRBJ2-5; no reliable D call. The CDR3 length is 14 residues. V gave up 0 bases and J gave up 2 bases, with 7 bases separating them. The germline V gene has CDR1 LNHNV and CDR2 YYDKDF (reference sequence). CDR3 bases: TGTGCCACCAGCAGAGATAATTGGCAAGAGACCCAGTACTTC. It translates to CATSRDNWQETQYF.

The V call is TRBV7-2, the J call TRBJ1-2, with D maybe TRBD1 (6 bases). Germline CDR1 is SGHTA and CDR2 is FQGNSA. The CDR3 consists of 15 residues. V was pared by 1 base and J by 5 bases, with 14 bases between. The CDR3 region is CASSLEAGDFYGYTF. CDR3 DNA sequence: TGTGCCAGCAGCTTAGAGGCAGGGGATTTTTATGGCTACACCTTC.

This clonotype was counted many times. The rearrangement uses TRBV3-1 and TRBJ1-2, with unresolved D. The CDR3 extends over 15 amino acids. Germline V lookup: CDR1 LGHDT, CDR2 YNNKEL (reference sequence). Trimming pared 0 bases from V and 5 bases from J, leaving 13 bases between. CDR3 sequence reads: CASSQDLAATYGYTF. The CDR3 nucleotides are TGTGCCAGCAGCCAAGATCTGGCAGCTACATATGGCTACACCTTC. The full variable domain, its missing parts supplied by reference TRBV3-1 and TRBJ1-2, is DTAVSQTPKYLVTQMGNDKSIKCEQNLGHDTMYWYKQDSKKFLKIMFSYNNKELIINETVPNRFSPKSPDKAHLNLHINSLELGDSAVYFCASSQDLAATYGYTFGSGTRLTVV.

This rearrangement joins TRBV15 to TRBJ2-1, with 12 bases aligning to TRBD1. This CDR3 is built from 14 residues. The germline gives CDR1 LNHNV, CDR2 YYDKDF (reference sequence). The V gene end was trimmed by 3 bases and the J gene end by 10 bases; junction bases not matched to a gene: 4. The CDR3 region has the DNA TGTGCCACCAGCAGTAGCGGGACAGGGGGCGAGCAGTTCTTC. Translating it yields CATSSSGTGGEQFF.

This chain joins TRBV6-2 or TRBV6-3 and TRBJ2-1, with 7 bases that match TRBD1. CDR1 is MNHEY and CDR2 is SVGEGT in the germline V gene. This CDR3 is built from 16 residues. V lost 2 bases, J lost 4 bases, and 8 bases stayed unmatched. The CDR3 is CASSYPRQGSYNEQFF. In DNA, the CDR3 is TGTGCCAGCAGTTACCCCCGACAGGGTTCATACAATGAGCAGTTCTTC.

This clonotype was observed at least ten times. The J gene is TRBJ2-1, the V gene TRBV18; a weak D match, TRBD2 (6 bases). From germline, CDR1 is KGHSH and CDR2 LQKENI. With 1 base removed from V and 8 bases from J, the gap between germline ends came to 15 bases. There are 15 residues in the CDR3. For the CDR3, the DNA is TGTGCCAGCTCACCACAGAGACTAGGCTTCCATGAGCAGTTCTTC. Residues: CASSPQRLGFHEQFF. The variable domain in full, completed from reference TRBV18 and TRBJ2-1, reads NAGVMQNPRHLVRRRGQEARLRCSPMKGHSHVYWYRQLPEEGLKFMVYLQKENIIDESGMPKERFSAEFPKEGPSILRIQQVVRGDSAAYFCASSPQRLGFHEQFFGPGTRLTVL.

This clonotype was detected ten times or more. The chain is built from TRBV6-6 and TRBJ1-1; tentative D call: TRBD1 (6 bases). CDR3 size: 14 residues. Germline V gene data show CDR1 as MNHNY and CDR2 as SVGAGI (reference sequence). Trimming took 1 base from V and 11 from J, leaving 17 bases between them. CDR3 DNA sequence: TGTGCCAGCAGTTACTTAGCCGGACAGACGTCTGCTTTCTTT. Translating it yields CASSYLAGQTSAFF.

The table lists this clonotype with many counts. The chain is built from TRBV11-2 and TRBJ1-1; unclear D gene. Trimming cost V 1 base and J 7 bases, with 13 bases left between them. Germline V gene sequence: CDR1 SGHAT, CDR2 FQNNGV. The CDR3 loop spans 14 amino acids. The CDR3 nucleotides are TGTGCCAGCAGCTTAGTAGGAGGGAGAGGTGAAGCTTTCTTT. The encoded protein is CASSLVGGRGEAFF. The variable domain in full, completed from reference TRBV11-2 and TRBJ1-1, reads EAGVAQSPRYKIIEKRQSVAFWCNPISGHATLYWYQQILGQGPKLLIQFQNNGVVDDSQLPKDRFSAERLKGVDSTLKIQPAKLEDSAVYLCASSLVGGRGEAFFGQGTRLTVV.

This clonotype was seen ten or more times. CDR3 DNA: TGTGCCAGCAGTTTAGGACTCCCCGGGACAGGGTTCGAGCAGTACTTC. Amino acids: CASSLGLPGTGFEQYF. This chain links TRBV12-3 or TRBV12-4 with TRBJ2-7, with 9 bases matching TRBD1. This CDR3 region has 16 residues. After removal of 1 base from V and 6 bases from J, the junction contained 10 bases not matched to a gene.

The genes are TRBV6-1 and TRBJ1-1; TRBD1 is a possible D gene (5 bases). The CDR3 is made up of 14 amino acids. CDR1 and CDR2 from the germline V gene are MNHNS and SASEGT. With 7 bases removed from V and 7 bases from J, the gap between germline ends came to 19 bases. CDR3 bases: TGTGCCAGCAAAAGAACCGGGACGGTTAATGAAGCTTTCTTT. Translating it yields CASKRTGTVNEAFF.